The clone carrying this T cell receptor (beta chain) was seen many times. Its specificity is not known. The data originate from a study of T-cell memory formation after mild COVID-19. Study background: There were largely donor-specific TCR clusters.

Findings and caveats of the study: Among clones contracting day 15 to 85, CD4/CD8 was balanced, whereas later expanders leaned CD4+.

TCR alpha and TCR beta cDNA libraries with sample barcodes and UMIs came from 5'RACE using constant-segment primers. One entry per CDR3 protein, called by TCRdb with MiXCR from the 5' RACE reads. The sample carries under 35,000 distinct CDR3 sequences, about 15% recorded once. V shed 7 bases and J shed 7 bases, with 25 bases lying between them. The CDR3 consists of 17 residues. Source material: PBMCs or a T cell subset sorted from them (not recorded which). The clonotype comes from an adult who had mild COVID-19 (a few samples of this study predate the infection). Cell type and time point are not known. V and J are TRBV12-3 or TRBV12-4 and TRBJ2-2; a weak D match, TRBD1 (6 bases). The CDR3 DNA follows: TGTGCCAGCACCGATCCTCCCCCACAGGGTCTGATCGGGGAGCTGTTTTTT. Translation gives CASTDPPPQGLIGELFF.